The rows below give T cell receptor beta chains drawn from one sample of a study of prognosis after radiotherapy for stage I lung cancer. From the multiplex PCR reads, TCRdb called clonotypes with MiXCR, one entry per CDR3 protein. The table lists about 51,000 distinct CDR3 sequences, around a third of them singletons. Source: PBMCs, taken before or after stereotactic body radiation therapy (not recorded which). These receptors were taken from a donor at least 50 years old with non-small cell lung cancer. The CDR3 runs from the conserved cysteine through the conserved F or W. The order of the fields is J gene, V gene, clone size, D gene, CDR3 protein, CDR3 DNA. A D gene is named only where the DNA matches it firmly. The size field is filled for only some rows; it gives once, few, many or a size class.

TRBJ1-2	TRBV6-1	many	TRBD1	CAVGTGGAGNYGYTF	TGTGCTGTCGGGACAGGGGGCGCAGGAAACTATGGCTACACCTTC
TRBJ2-1	TRBV2	-	TRBD2	CASPGSSGTVQFF	TGTGCCAGCCCGGGTTCTAGCGGGACAGTGCAGTTCTTC
TRBJ1-3	TRBV4-2	many	-	CASSQGLGLENTIYF	TGTGCCAGCAGCCAAGGTCTGGGGTTAGAAAACACCATATATTTT
TRBJ2-7	TRBV6-1	many	-	CASSRAGSHFRFPYEQYF	TGTGCCAGCAGTAGGGCAGGGTCCCATTTCCGTTTCCCCTACGAGCAGTACTTC
TRBJ2-1	TRBV19	-	TRBD2	CASSQGLVNEQFF	TGTGCCAGTAGCCAGGGACTAGTCAATGAGCAGTTCTTC
TRBJ1-2	TRBV7-2	many	-	CASSLHDRLGYTF	TGTGCCAGCAGCTTACACGACAGACTAGGCTACACCTTC
TRBJ1-2	TRBV9	many	TRBD1	CASSDPSDRLAYGYTF	TGTGCCAGCAGCGACCCTTCGGACAGGCTCGCTTATGGCTACACCTTC
TRBJ1-1	TRBV18	-	TRBD1	CASSPNIGDREAFF	TGTGCCAGCTCACCGAATATTGGGGACAGGGAAGCTTTCTTT
TRBJ2-1	TRBV3-2	many	-	CASRLEGSYNEQFF	TGTGCCAGTCGGCTCGAGGGCTCCTACAATGAGCAGTTCTTC
TRBJ2-7	TRBV27	-	TRBD1	CASILDRGPTDPYEQYF	TGTGCCAGCATCCTGGACAGGGGGCCCACCGACCCCTACGAGCAGTACTTC
TRBJ1-2	TRBV18	-	-	CASSPEGLGYGYTF	TGTGCCAGCTCACCAGAGGGTCTTGGTTATGGCTACACCTTC
TRBJ2-5	TRBV9	many	-	CASSVASAYQETQYF	TGTGCCAGCAGCGTAGCGTCAGCGTATCAAGAGACCCAGTACTTC
TRBJ2-5	TRBV30	many	-	CAWSAVGGQETQYF	TGTGCCTGGAGTGCGGTAGGGGGGCAGGAGACCCAGTACTTC
TRBJ2-3	TRBV5-1	-	TRBD1	CSSILDRGTDTQYF	TGCTCCAGCATCTTGGACAGGGGTACAGATACGCAGTATTTT
TRBJ1-2	TRBV4-3	-	-	CASSQDSGTDGYNF	TGCGCCAGCAGCCAAGACTCGGGGACCGATGGCTACAACTTC
TRBJ2-3	TRBV5-1	few	-	CASSLGDTGQNTQYF	TGCGCCAGCAGCTTGGGAGATACTGGACAGAATACGCAGTATTTT
TRBJ1-1	TRBV30	many	-	CAWSSQGNTEAFF	TGTGCCTGGAGTTCACAGGGGAACACTGAAGCTTTCTTT
TRBJ2-2	TRBV7-7	many	-	CASSPIRGDGELFF	TGTGCTAGCAGCCCCATCCGGGGAGACGGGGAGCTGTTTTTT
TRBJ2-7	TRBV18	many	TRBD1	CASSLQGTGGNEQYF	TGTGCCAGCTCCTTGCAAGGGACAGGCGGAAACGAGCAGTACTTC
TRBJ2-1	TRBV6-2/TRBV6-3	-	-	CASTLRANGNEQFF	TGTGCCAGCACACTCCGGGCCAACGGGAATGAGCAGTTCTTC
TRBJ2-1	TRBV24-1	once	-	CATSYEGDYNEQFF	TGTGCCACCAGTTATGAGGGGGACTACAATGAGCAGTTCTTC
TRBJ2-1	TRBV18	-	TRBD2	CAISPGLAGVRDEQFF	TGTGCCATCTCACCGGGACTAGCGGGAGTGAGAGATGAGCAGTTCTTC
TRBJ1-3	TRBV29-1	many	-	CSVDGHASGNTIYF	TGCAGCGTTGACGGACATGCCTCTGGAAACACCATATATTTT
TRBJ2-7	TRBV6-5	-	-	CASSRAYEQYF	TGTGCCAGCAGTCGCGCTTACGAGCAGTACTTC
TRBJ2-7	TRBV6-1	many	TRBD2	CASSVGGRGSYEQYF	TGTGCCAGCAGTGTGGGAGGGAGGGGTTCCTACGAGCAGTACTTC
TRBJ2-1	TRBV6-2/TRBV6-3	many	-	CASSGSERGYNEQFF	TGTGCCAGCAGTGGTAGCGAAAGAGGGTACAATGAGCAGTTCTTC
TRBJ2-6	TRBV28	many	-	CASSSGANVLTF	TGTGCCAGCAGTTCTGGGGCCAACGTCCTGACTTTC
TRBJ1-5	TRBV28	many	-	CASSSSQGYQPQHF	TGTGCCAGCAGTTCCTCGCAGGGTTACCAGCCCCAGCATTTT
TRBJ2-1	TRBV6-2/TRBV6-3	many	-	CASSLLVPTANEQFF	TGTGCCAGCAGCTTACTAGTGCCGACGGCCAATGAGCAGTTCTTC
TRBJ1-5	TRBV6-1	many	TRBD1	CASSGQGVDQPQHF	TGTGCCAGCAGTGGACAGGGGGTGGATCAGCCCCAGCATTTT
TRBJ2-7	TRBV20-1	many	TRBD2	CSALAGDLSYEQYF	TGCAGTGCCTTAGCGGGAGACCTTTCCTACGAGCAGTACTTC
TRBJ1-1	TRBV6-1	many	-	CASSSYSLAFF	TGTGCCAGCAGCTCCTACTCGCTAGCTTTCTTT
TRBJ1-2	TRBV30	-	-	CAWSESFLYGYTF	TGTGCCTGGAGTGAGTCGTTCCTCTATGGCTACACCTTC
TRBJ2-3	TRBV4-1	many	-	CASSQAGGRTDTQYF	TGCGCCAGCAGCCAAGCTGGGGGGCGCACAGATACGCAGTATTTT
TRBJ1-2	TRBV20-1	-	-	CSARVETRGHGYTF	TGCAGTGCTAGAGTCGAAACCCGGGGCCATGGCTACACCTTC
TRBJ2-7	TRBV27	-	-	CASSLNLDRIYEQYF	TGTGCCAGCAGTCTAAACTTGGACAGAATCTACGAGCAGTACTTC
TRBJ1-2	TRBV5-4	many	-	CASSIRQSPNYGYTF	TGTGCCAGCAGCATTAGACAGAGCCCTAACTATGGCTACACCTTC
TRBJ1-2	TRBV7-9	many	TRBD1	CASTFSGGRYGYTF	TGTGCCAGCACTTTTTCAGGGGGCCGCTATGGCTACACCTTC
TRBJ2-5	TRBV20-1	many	TRBD1	CSAFGSPSGQGPQTQYF	TGCAGTGCTTTTGGGAGCCCCTCCGGACAGGGCCCCCAGACCCAGTACTTC
TRBJ1-1	TRBV6-2/TRBV6-3	once	-	CASSYSSMQGLKNTEAFF	TGTGCCAGCAGTTACTCTAGTATGCAGGGCCTTAAGAACACTGAAGCTTTCTTT
TRBJ2-7	TRBV28	-	TRBD2	CASSIGRAGGPYEQYF	TGTGCCAGCAGTATAGGGAGAGCGGGAGGGCCGTACGAGCAGTACTTC
TRBJ1-5	TRBV5-5	many	TRBD1	CASSTGTGGSQPQHF	TGTGCCAGCAGTACCGGGACAGGGGGCTCTCAGCCCCAGCATTTT
TRBJ1-1	TRBV19	-	-	CAIRRNHWNTEAFF	TGTGCCATCCGCCGGAACCATTGGAACACTGAAGCTTTCTTT
TRBJ2-1	TRBV5-1	many	-	CASSPRGVDEQFF	TGCGCCAGCAGCCCCAGGGGGGTCGATGAGCAGTTCTTC
TRBJ2-7	TRBV10-3	many	TRBD1	CATHRDRSSYEQYF	TGTGCCACACACCGGGACAGGAGCTCCTACGAGCAGTACTTC
TRBJ1-4	TRBV19	many	TRBD1	CASSLRQGRSEKLFF	TGTGCCAGTAGTCTCCGACAGGGAAGGAGTGAAAAACTGTTTTTT